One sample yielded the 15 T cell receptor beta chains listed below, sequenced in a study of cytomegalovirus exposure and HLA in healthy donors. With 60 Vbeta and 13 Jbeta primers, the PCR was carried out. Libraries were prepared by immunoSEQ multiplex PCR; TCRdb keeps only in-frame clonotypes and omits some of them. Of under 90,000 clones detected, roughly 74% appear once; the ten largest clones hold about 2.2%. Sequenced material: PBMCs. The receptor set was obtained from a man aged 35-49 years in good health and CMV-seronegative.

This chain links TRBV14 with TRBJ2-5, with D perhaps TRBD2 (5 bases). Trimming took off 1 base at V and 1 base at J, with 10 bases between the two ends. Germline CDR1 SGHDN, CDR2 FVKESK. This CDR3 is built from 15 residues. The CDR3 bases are TGTGCCAGCAGCCAAGTGACGGGGATCCAAGAGACCCAGTACTTC. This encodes CASSQVTGIQETQYF.

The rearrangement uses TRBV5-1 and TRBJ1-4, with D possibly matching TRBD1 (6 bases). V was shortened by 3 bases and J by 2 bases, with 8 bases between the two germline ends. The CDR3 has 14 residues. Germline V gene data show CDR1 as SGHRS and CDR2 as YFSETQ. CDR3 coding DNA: TGCGCCAGCAGCTCGGACAGCACTAATGAAAAACTGTTTTTT. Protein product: CASSSDSTNEKLFF.

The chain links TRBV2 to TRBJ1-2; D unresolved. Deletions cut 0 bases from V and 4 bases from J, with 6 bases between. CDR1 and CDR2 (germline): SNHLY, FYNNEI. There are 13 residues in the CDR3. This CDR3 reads CASSEAPGYGYTF. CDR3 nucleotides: TGTGCCAGCAGTGAAGCGCCCGGCTATGGCTACACCTTC.

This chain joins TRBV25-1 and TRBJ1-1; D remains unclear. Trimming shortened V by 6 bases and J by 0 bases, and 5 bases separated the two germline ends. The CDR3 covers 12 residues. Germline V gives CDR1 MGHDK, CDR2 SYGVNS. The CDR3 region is CASRFMNTEAFF. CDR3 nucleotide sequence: TGTGCCAGCAGGTTTATGAACACTGAAGCTTTCTTT.

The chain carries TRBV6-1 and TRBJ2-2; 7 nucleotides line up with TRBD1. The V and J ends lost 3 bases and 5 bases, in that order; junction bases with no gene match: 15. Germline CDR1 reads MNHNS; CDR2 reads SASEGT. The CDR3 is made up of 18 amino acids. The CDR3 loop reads CASSDFLPGTATTGELFF. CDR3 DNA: TGTGCCAGCAGTGATTTTCTTCCCGGGACAGCAACGACCGGGGAGCTGTTTTTT.

The CDR3 here is CASRDPGQLFQPQHF. The CDR3 nucleotides read TGTGCCAGTAGGGACCCGGGACAGCTTTTTCAGCCCCAGCATTTT. This sequence joins TRBV19 and TRBJ1-5; TRBD1 matches 7 bases. This CDR3 is built from 15 residues. Germline lookup yields CDR1 LNHDA and CDR2 SQIVND (reference sequence). Trimming took 6 bases from V and 6 from J; bases not matched to a gene: 11.

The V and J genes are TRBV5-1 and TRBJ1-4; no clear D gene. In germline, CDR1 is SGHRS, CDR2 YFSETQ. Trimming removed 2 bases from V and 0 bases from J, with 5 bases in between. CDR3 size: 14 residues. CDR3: CASSFLSTNEKLFF. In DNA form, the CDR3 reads TGCGCCAGCAGCTTTCTTTCAACTAATGAAAAACTGTTTTTT.

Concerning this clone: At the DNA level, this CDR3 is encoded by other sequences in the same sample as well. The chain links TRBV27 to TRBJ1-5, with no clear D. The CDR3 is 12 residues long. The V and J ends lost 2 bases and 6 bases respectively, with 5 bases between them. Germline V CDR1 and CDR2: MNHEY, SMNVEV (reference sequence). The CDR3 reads CASSLTGQPQHF. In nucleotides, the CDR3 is TGTGCCAGCAGTTTAACCGGTCAGCCCCAGCATTTT.

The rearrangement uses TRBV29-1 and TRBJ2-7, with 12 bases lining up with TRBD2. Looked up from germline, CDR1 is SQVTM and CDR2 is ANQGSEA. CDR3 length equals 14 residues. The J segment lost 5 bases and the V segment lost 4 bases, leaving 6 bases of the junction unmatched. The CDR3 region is CSVAGLAGINEQYF. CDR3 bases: TGCAGCGTTGCCGGACTAGCGGGAATCAACGAGCAGTACTTC.

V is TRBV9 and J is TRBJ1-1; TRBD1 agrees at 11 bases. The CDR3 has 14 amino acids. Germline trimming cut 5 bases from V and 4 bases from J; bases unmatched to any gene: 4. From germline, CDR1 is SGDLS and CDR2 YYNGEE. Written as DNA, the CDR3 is TGTGCCAGCAGAAGGGGACAGGGGGTCACTGAAGCTTTCTTT. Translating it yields CASRRGQGVTEAFF.

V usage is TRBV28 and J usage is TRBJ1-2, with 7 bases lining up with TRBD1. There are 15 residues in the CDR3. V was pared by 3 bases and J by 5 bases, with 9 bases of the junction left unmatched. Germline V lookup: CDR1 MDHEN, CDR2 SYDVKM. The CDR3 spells CASSFPGQTRYGYTF. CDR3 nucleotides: TGTGCCAGCAGTTTCCCGGGACAGACTAGATATGGCTACACCTTC.

This chain's CDR3 is CASSIWTGEETQYF. The CDR3 DNA reads TGTGCCAGCAGCATCTGGACAGGAGAAGAGACCCAGTACTTC. The rearrangement joins TRBV28 to TRBJ2-5; TRBD1 aligns across 7 bases. This CDR3 region has 14 residues. V shed 6 bases and J 3 bases; nucleotides not matched to a gene: 7. Germline CDR1 is MDHEN and CDR2 is SYDVKM.

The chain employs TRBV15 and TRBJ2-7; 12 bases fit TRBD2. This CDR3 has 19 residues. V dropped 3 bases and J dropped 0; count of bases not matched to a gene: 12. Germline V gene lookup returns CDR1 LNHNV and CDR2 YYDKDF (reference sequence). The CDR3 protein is CATSSPRARLAGDSYEQYF. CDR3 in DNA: TGTGCCACCAGCAGTCCCCGGGCCCGACTAGCGGGGGACTCCTACGAGCAGTACTTC.

CDR3 amino acids: CASSPDRANPDEKLFF. As DNA, the CDR3 is TGTGCCAGCAGTCCCGACAGGGCAAATCCTGATGAAAAACTGTTTTTT. This chain connects TRBV6-6 to TRBJ1-4; 7 bases are shared with TRBD1. Germline V CDR1 and CDR2: MNHNY, SVGAGI (reference sequence). The length of the CDR3 is 16 residues. V dropped 5 bases and J dropped 6; count of bases not matched to a gene: 12.

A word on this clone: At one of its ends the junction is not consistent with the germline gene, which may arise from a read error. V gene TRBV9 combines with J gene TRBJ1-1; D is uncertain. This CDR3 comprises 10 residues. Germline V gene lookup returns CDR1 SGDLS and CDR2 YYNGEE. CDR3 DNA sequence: TGTGCCAGCAGCGGGTCCACCGCTAGATTT. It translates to CASSGSTARF.